This TCR beta chain appears in the sequencing data of a study of T-cell reconstitution after alpha-beta-depleted transplantation in children. Findings and limits, study-wide: The main origin of T-cell counts and diversity one year after transplant was newly produced T cells. Reportedly, alpha-beta T cells present about two months post-transplant originated from several hundred expanded clones of graft origin. From surviving recipient T cells and thymic progenitors came the high day-60 TCRbeta diversity observed in some patients.

Worth noting for this clonotype: Antigen: not known.

Unique molecular identifiers were incorporated into the prepared TCRbeta library. Via MiXCR, TCRdb re-called the PCR reads, giving one row per CDR3 protein. The sample includes 450,000 to 600,000 distinct CDR3 sequences, about an eighth of them seen just once. Per germline, CDR1 SEHNR and CDR2 FQNEAQ (reference sequence). V gave up 4 bases and J gave up 2 bases; unmatched junction bases: 4. CDR3 length: 15 residues. This chain links TRBV7-9 with TRBJ2-1, with 8 positions matching TRBD1. The sequencing here drew on PBMCs, mostly from graft donor cells, taken 360 days after TCRalphabeta/CD19-depleted stem cell transplant. The receptor's source is a male patient between 10 and 17 years old who had a stem cell transplant for acute myeloid leukemia, so the T cells may come from the graft donor. The CDR3 coding sequence is TGTGCCAGCAGCTCCTTGGACAGGGCCTACAATGAGCAGTTCTTC. Its translation: CASSSLDRAYNEQFF.